The entry below describes one T cell receptor (beta chain). Its antigen is still unknown. CDR1 and CDR2 (germline): SQVTM, ANQGSEA. V was pared by 3 bases and J by 8 bases, with 5 bases of the junction left unmatched. This CDR3 is 14 amino acids long. The entry originates in a study of blood T cells in healthy people across ages. Whole-study results and caveats: Comparison with aged donors showed that long-lived donors had more naive CD4+ cells and higher diversity. As naive T cell percentage varied, TCR beta diversity correlated strongly with it. The recorded TCR beta diversity per million T cells decreased in a roughly linear manner with age.

It was with a sample-barcoded 5' primer and a J-beta primer mix that a second PCR of roughly 7 to 12 cycles was run. One entry per CDR3 protein results from TCRdb running MiXCR on the 5' RACE reads. The sample yields about 2 million distinct CDR3 sequences, 49% seen once. Samples each yielded at least 5 micrograms of total RNA. The sequencing input was blood. This TCR derives from a woman between 40 and 50 years old in good health. V is TRBV29-1 and J is TRBJ2-3, with 13 bases matching TRBD2. In nucleotides, the CDR3 is TGCAGCGTTGACAGACTAGCGGGGGGTGGTACGCAGTATTTT. It is translated as CSVDRLAGGGTQYF.